One and the same sample provided the 7 T cell receptor beta chains below, sequenced in a study of post-analysis software for immune sequencing data. Study-level points and caveats: In patients, TRBV5-6, TRBV5-1 and TRBV20-1 belonged to five TRBV segments found more frequently than in controls.

Sequencing libraries made from TCR beta cDNA carried unique molecular identifiers. TCRdb processed the PCR reads anew with MiXCR; each CDR3 protein has one entry. In the table there are hundreds of thousands of distinct CDR3 sequences, roughly 27% of which are singletons. Their target antigens are unknown. Input material: blood. The origin of the receptors is a girl aged 10 to 17 with multiple sclerosis.

This clonotype was detected only a few times. The V and J genes are TRBV29-1 and TRBJ2-7; no clear D. CDR1 and CDR2 from the germline V gene are SQVTM and ANQGSEA. Trimming shortened V by 5 bases and J by 7 bases, and 12 bases separated the two germline ends. There are 11 residues in the CDR3. CDR3 nucleotides: TGCAGCGTTTCGCCAGGTCCGGAGCAGTACTTC. Protein product: CSVSPGPEQYF.

The chain has TRBV20-1 and TRBJ2-7; no firm D call. Trimming pared 7 bases from V and 4 bases from J, leaving 11 bases between. The CDR3 length is 11 residues. Germline V gives CDR1 DFQATT, CDR2 SNEGSKA (reference sequence). The CDR3 spells CSVLTGYEQYF. The DNA of the CDR3 is TGCAGTGTTCTGACTGGATACGAGCAGTACTTC.

This clonotype was observed a handful of times. The V call is TRBV20-1, the J call TRBJ2-3; 8 nucleotides match TRBD2. The CDR3 totals 14 residues. Trimming removed 3 bases from V and 2 bases from J; junction bases left unmatched: 4. Germline assignment: CDR1 DFQATT and CDR2 SNEGSKA (reference sequence). CDR3 DNA: TGCAGTGCTAGCGGGGGGGCCCCCACAGATACGCAGTATTTT. It yields the protein CSASGGAPTDTQYF.

Only a few counts were recorded for this clonotype. The chain joins TRBV10-3 to TRBJ2-7; 10 nucleotides align to TRBD1. Germline CDR1 and CDR2: ENHRY and SYGVKD. The ends lost 10 bases at V and 0 bases at J; junction bases unmatched: 6. The CDR3 is 14 residues long. The CDR3 here is CATWTGGDSYEQYF. CDR3 DNA sequence: TGTGCCACCTGGACAGGGGGAGACTCCTACGAGCAGTACTTC.

V usage is TRBV4-1 and J usage is TRBJ2-1, with 7 nucleotides matching TRBD2. Looked up from germline, CDR1 is MGHRA and CDR2 is YSYEKL. Trimming at V came to 4 bases and at J to 9 bases, leaving 15 bases not matched to a gene. The CDR3 loop spans 16 amino acids. CDR3 in amino acids: CASSRPLGSGDGEQFF. The CDR3 DNA follows: TGCGCCAGCAGCCGCCCACTAGGGAGCGGGGATGGTGAGCAGTTCTTC.

The chain links TRBV28 to TRBJ2-7; TRBD1 might be the D (6 bases). Trimming took off 6 bases at V and 5 bases at J, with 11 bases between the two ends. CDR1 and CDR2 (germline): MDHEN, SYDVKM. The CDR3 runs 12 residues. CDR3: CASRTGPHEQYF. The CDR3 DNA is TGTGCCAGCAGGACAGGTCCCCACGAGCAGTACTTC.

This chain joins TRBV15 and TRBJ2-3, with D perhaps matching TRBD2 (6 bases). The germline V gene encodes CDR1 LNHNV and CDR2 YYDKDF (reference sequence). The CDR3 spans 15 residues. V was shortened by 1 base and J by 3 bases, with 11 bases between the two germline ends. CDR3 region: CATSRAAGRTDTQYF. CDR3 in DNA: TGTGCCACCAGCAGAGCGGCAGGGAGGACAGATACGCAGTATTTT.